This record concerns one T cell receptor beta chain sequence. This receptor's antigen is unknown. Qualities for individual bases were not recorded, and no much larger clone is one base off. The time point label corresponds to: baseline before oral tofacitinib. Lesional scalp punch biopsies and peripheral blood were obtained from alopecia areata patients. PBMCs were isolated by density centrifugation and stained for CD3, CD4 and CD8, after which CD4+ and CD8+ T cells were sorted on a FACSAria. The sample comes from a study of CD8+ T cells in alopecia areata (dated by TCRdb to 2017 to 2018). With respect to the entire study: Treated patients were enrolled in an open-label pilot trial of oral tofacitinib at 5 to 10 mg twice daily for moderate-to-severe alopecia areata. TCRbeta CDR3 regions were amplified by immunoSEQ multiplex PCR with 35 Vbeta forward and 13 Jbeta reverse primers. The RNA source kit depended on sample type: the PAXgene miRNA kit for fixed scalp, the miRNeasy kit for PBMCs, and the RNeasy kit for mouse skin. Tofacitinib was administered for 6 to 18 months, and 6 months of follow-up off drug were then conducted to assess delayed response and recurrence. Scalp clonality was compared among normal scalp (n=4), patchy alopecia areata scalp (n=8), and alopecia totalis/universalis scalp (n=8). Scalp tissue and sorted CD4+ and CD8+ peripheral blood T cells from patchy and totalis/universalis alopecia areata patients and from healthy controls were covered by human TCRbeta sequencing. Tofacitinib-treated patients had biopsies at baseline and at 4 and 24 weeks of treatment, with a later scalp biopsy in several patients. High-throughput TCRbeta sequencing was used to examine T cell clonal expansion in alopecia areata in both the C3H/HeJ mouse model and human patients.

The CDR3 numbers 13 residues from cysteine through phenylalanine. Only the CDR3 part of the read is kept: 39 bases, read in frame from the first base. Relative to germline, V is missing 7 bases and J is missing 8 bases, with 10 bases of the junction outside any gene match. According to the germline V gene (reference sequence), CDR1 reads MNHEY and CDR2 reads SMNVEV. What the research found in general, with its limitations: Higher clonality and more expanded CD8+ clones were observed in lesional scalp than in normal scalp, particularly in alopecia totalis/universalis, a finding suggestive of antigenic drive. Resident alphabeta T cells in normal human skin are also sequenced, complicating scalp TCR repertoire analysis, unlike mouse skin dominated by gammadelta T cells. Shared TCR sequences between patients were less evident than in mice, which may be partly attributable to HLA diversity in the patient population.

The library was made by the immunoSEQ multiplex PCR assay. For TCR sequencing, RNA was extracted from every sample and reverse transcribed into cDNA to serve as template. First-strand cDNA was synthesized with SuperScript III using a 2:1 mix of oligo-dT and random hexamers. Amplification bias was assessed with a synthetic immune receptor repertoire, and residual bias was removed computationally. In the authors' own workflow: After raw reads were preprocessed to remove errors, the CDR3 was defined following IMGT conventions as running from the conserved cysteine to phenylalanine. To get clonality, Shannon entropy was normalized by log2 of the number of productive unique TCRs and the result was subtracted from 1. CD4 or CD8 identity of scalp clones was inferred by cross-referencing scalp TCRbeta sequences with sorted blood CD4 and CD8 repertoires. What TCRdb holds here is the immuneACCESS table cut down to in-frame rearrangements. Part of the clones is not present; checked against another copy, under half of the missing clones reflect an unresolved V gene, and the others are unexplained. V, J and clone size reflect that table, while D and trimming were determined from the DNA. The sample includes around 61,000 clones, with 45% to 50% observed a single time. About 18% of the sample is taken by the ten largest.

The input for sequencing was CD8+ T cells sorted from blood, taken at week 0. The chain is assembled from TRBV27 and TRBJ1-2; a stretch of 7 junction bases matches TRBD1. The clonotype comes from a human donor with alopecia areata. The CDR3 protein sequence reads: CASNPTGSGGYTF. The nucleotides read TGTGCCAGCAACCCGACAGGGTCGGGCGGCTACACCTTC.